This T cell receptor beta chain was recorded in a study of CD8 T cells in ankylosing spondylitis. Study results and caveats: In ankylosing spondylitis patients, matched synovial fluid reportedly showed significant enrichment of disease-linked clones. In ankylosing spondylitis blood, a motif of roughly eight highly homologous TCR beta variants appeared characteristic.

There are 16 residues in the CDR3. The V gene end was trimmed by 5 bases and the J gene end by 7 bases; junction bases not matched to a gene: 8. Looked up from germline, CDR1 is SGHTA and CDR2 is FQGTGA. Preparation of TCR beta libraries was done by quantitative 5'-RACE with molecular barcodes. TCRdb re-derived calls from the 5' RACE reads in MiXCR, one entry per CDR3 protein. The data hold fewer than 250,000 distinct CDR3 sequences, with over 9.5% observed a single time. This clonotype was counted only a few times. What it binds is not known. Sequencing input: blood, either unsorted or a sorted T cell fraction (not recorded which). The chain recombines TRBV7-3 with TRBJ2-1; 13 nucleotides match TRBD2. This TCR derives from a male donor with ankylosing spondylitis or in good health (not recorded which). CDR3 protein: CASSTGLAGEANEQFF. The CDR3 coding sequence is TGTGCCAGCAGCACCGGACTAGCGGGGGAGGCAAATGAGCAGTTCTTC.